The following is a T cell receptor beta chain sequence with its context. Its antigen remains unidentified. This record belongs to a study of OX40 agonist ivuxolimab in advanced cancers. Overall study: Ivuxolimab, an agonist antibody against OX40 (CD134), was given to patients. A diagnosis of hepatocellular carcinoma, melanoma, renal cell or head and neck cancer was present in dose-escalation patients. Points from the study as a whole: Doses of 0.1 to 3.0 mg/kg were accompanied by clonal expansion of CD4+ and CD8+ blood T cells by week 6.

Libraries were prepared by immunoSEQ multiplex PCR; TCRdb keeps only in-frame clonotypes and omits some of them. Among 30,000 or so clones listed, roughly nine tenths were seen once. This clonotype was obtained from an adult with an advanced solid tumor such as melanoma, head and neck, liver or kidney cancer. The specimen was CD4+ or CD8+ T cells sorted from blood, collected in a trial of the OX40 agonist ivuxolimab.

The chain's CDR3 is CASSSGQDYEQYF. The DNA for the CDR3 is TGTGCCAGCAGTTCGGGACAAGACTACGAGCAGTACTTC. The J gene is TRBJ2-7, the V gene TRBV7-9; possible D gene TRBD1, 6 bases. The length of the CDR3 is 13 residues. The germline gives CDR1 SEHNR, CDR2 FQNEAQ (reference sequence). Trimming shortened V by 6 bases and J by 3 bases, and 12 bases separated the two germline ends.